This passage covers 5 T cell receptor beta chains from one sample sequenced in a study of CD8 T cells in ankylosing spondylitis. Study results and caveats: A TCR beta motif of roughly 8 highly homologous variants appeared characteristic of ankylosing spondylitis blood.

TCRdb analysed the 5' RACE reads with MiXCR anew, one entry per CDR3 protein. The top ten hold more than 12% of the sample, which has 350,000 or so distinct CDR3 sequences, less than 10% seen once. For these TCRs, the target antigens are not known. The sample taken for sequencing was blood, either unsorted or a sorted T cell fraction (not recorded which). Receptors were obtained from a male donor with ankylosing spondylitis.

This chain connects TRBV12-3 or TRBV12-4 to TRBJ2-1; no clear D. This CDR3 has 15 amino acids. Trimming left V 1 base short and J 6 bases short, with 13 bases between. Written as DNA, the CDR3 is TGTGCCAGCAGTTTAGGTAGGGCCCCCCCCAATGAGCAGTTCTTC. Translated, it gives CASSLGRAPPNEQFF.

This clonotype was detected only a few times. This chain uses TRBV2 with TRBJ2-3; 9 positions agree with TRBD2. Per germline, CDR1 SNHLY and CDR2 FYNNEI. The CDR3 runs 16 residues. V lost 4 bases and J lost 2; bases outside the gene matches: 7. CDR3 amino acids: CASSVTPSGDTDTQYF. For the CDR3, the DNA is TGTGCCAGCAGTGTCACCCCTAGCGGGGACACAGATACGCAGTATTTT.

This clonotype occurred many times. This rearrangement joins TRBV14 to TRBJ2-1; possibly TRBD2 for D (7 bases). Germline CDR1 and CDR2: SGHDN and FVKESK. Trimming took 3 bases from V and 7 from J, leaving 19 bases between them. This CDR3 spans 16 amino acids. CDR3 sequence: CASSQMGGPKYNEQFF. DNA for the CDR3: TGTGCCAGCAGCCAGATGGGGGGGCCCAAGTATAATGAGCAGTTCTTC.

In this sample, this clonotype turned up a few times. The chain has TRBV7-9 and TRBJ2-3; D is uncertain. Germline V gene sequence: CDR1 SEHNR, CDR2 FQNEAQ (reference sequence). This CDR3 contains 12 residues. V gave up 5 bases and J gave up 10 bases, with 13 bases separating them. The DNA of the CDR3 is TGTGCCAGCAGCCGCCGCACGGGTGCGCAGTATTTT. Protein: CASSRRTGAQYF.

The chain uses TRBV2 and TRBJ2-3, with D possibly matching TRBD2 (6 bases). V was trimmed by 9 bases and J by 2 bases, leaving 24 bases between them. CDR3 length: 17 amino acids. CDR1 and CDR2 from the germline V gene are SNHLY and FYNNEI. CDR3 in DNA: TGTGCCAGGGGGAGGCCAGCGGACACCCTATCCACAGATACGCAGTATTTT. Encoded protein: CARGRPADTLSTDTQYF.